This T cell receptor (beta chain) was observed in a study of OX40 agonist ivuxolimab in advanced cancers. Study results and caveats: Among patients with partial responses at 0.1-3.0 mg/kg, clonal expansion was among the lowest.

Remarks on this clone: Its antigen remains unknown.

Researchers took blood at baseline, on cycle 4 day 1, and on cycle 7 day 1. Repertoires were generated with immunoSEQ multiplex PCR, while TCRdb's copy carries only in-frame clones and drops some. The table records tens of thousands of clones, about nine tenths of them present only once. J gave up 2 bases and V 10 bases, and 5 bases lay outside the gene matches. Germline loops: CDR1 MNHEY, CDR2 SVGAGI. CDR3 length: 12 amino acids. This sequence originates from an adult with an advanced solid tumor such as melanoma, head and neck, liver or kidney cancer. Sequenced here: CD4+ or CD8+ T cells sorted from blood, sampled in a trial of the OX40 agonist ivuxolimab. The J gene is TRBJ2-7, the V gene TRBV6-5; 7 bases are shared with TRBD1. The CDR3 DNA reads as TGTGCCACCCGGGGACAGCCCTACGAGCAGTACTTC. Amino acids: CATRGQPYEQYF.